This T cell receptor (beta chain) derives from a study of blood T cell repertoires in COVID-19. Overall study context: In each case, the material was cDNA or gDNA derived from T cells, B-cell-depleted T cells, or PBMCs.

Trimming removed 7 bases from V and 4 bases from J; junction bases left unmatched: 13. The germline V gene encodes CDR1 MDHEN and CDR2 SYDVKM. This CDR3 has 16 residues. Profiling relied on immunoSEQ multiplex PCR, and the TCRdb table lists in-frame clones only, not all of them. The sample consists of around 67,000 clones, 80% to 90% of them appearing once. This clone has a single count. Source material: peripheral blood. The origin of this receptor is a man aged 50 to 60 with active COVID-19. V and J are TRBV28 and TRBJ2-7, with TRBD1 identical over 10 bases. This chain's CDR3 is CASNKRGTGDPYEQYF. For the CDR3, the DNA is TGTGCCAGCAACAAGAGGGGGACAGGGGATCCTTACGAGCAGTACTTC.